This T cell receptor beta chain was retrieved from a study of blood T cell repertoires in COVID-19. Study-wide background: Acute and convalescent COVID-19 specimens originated in the United States, Italy and Spain.

Original analysis: Amplification of reference gene primers provided the estimated nucleated cell counts. TCRdb's table, derived via immunoSEQ multiplex PCR, lists solely in-frame clones and lacks some. From that table come the V and J calls and clone size; the DNA was used to work out D and trimming. The data hold a few hundred thousand clones, with around 89% observed a single time. Enrolled during active infection, Seattle patients were then followed longitudinally. CDR3 length equals 13 residues. Germline V gene lookup returns CDR1 KGHDR and CDR2 SFDVKD. V dropped 3 bases and J dropped 4 bases, with 7 bases sitting between them.

This sequence joins TRBV24-1 and TRBJ2-3; D perhaps matches TRBD2 (5 bases). The TCR was taken from a woman in her fifties or sixties with COVID-19, enrolled during active disease. Specimen: peripheral blood. The CDR3 region has the DNA TGTGCCACCAGTGATAAGGGAGCAGATACGCAGTATTTT. Protein: CATSDKGADTQYF.